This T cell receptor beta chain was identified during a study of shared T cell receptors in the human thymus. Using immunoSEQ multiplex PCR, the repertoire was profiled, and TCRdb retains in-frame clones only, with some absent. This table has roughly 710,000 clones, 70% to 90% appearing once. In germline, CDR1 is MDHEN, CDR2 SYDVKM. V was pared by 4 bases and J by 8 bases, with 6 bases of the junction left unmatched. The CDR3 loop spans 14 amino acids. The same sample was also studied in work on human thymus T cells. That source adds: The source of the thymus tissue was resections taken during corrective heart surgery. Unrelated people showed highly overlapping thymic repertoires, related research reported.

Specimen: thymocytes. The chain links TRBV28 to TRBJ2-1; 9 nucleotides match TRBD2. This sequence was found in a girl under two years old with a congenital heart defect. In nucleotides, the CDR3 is TGTGCCAGCAGTTCAGGCGGGGGGGCCCATGAGCAGTTCTTC. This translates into CASSSGGGAHEQFF.